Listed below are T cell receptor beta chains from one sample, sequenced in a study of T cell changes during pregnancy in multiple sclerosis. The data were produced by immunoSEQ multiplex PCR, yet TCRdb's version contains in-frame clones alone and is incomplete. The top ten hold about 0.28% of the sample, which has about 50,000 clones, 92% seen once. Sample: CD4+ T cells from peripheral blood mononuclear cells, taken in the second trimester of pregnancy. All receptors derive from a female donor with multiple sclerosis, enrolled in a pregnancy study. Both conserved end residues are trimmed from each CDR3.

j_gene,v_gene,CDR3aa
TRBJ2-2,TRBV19,ASSVTGGIGNTGELF
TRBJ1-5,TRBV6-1,ASSRDIYSNQPQH
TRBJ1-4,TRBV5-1,ASSLASGDEKLF
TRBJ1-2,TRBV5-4,ASSSRTGPLDGYT
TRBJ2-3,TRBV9,ASSAYRAVTDTQY
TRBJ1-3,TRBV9,ASSAGQGAGNTIY
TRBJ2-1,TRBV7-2,ASSPQTRWDEQF
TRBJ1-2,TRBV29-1,SVRDRGFPNYGYT
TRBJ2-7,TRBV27,ASRVGTSGAGEQY
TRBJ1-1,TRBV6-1,ASRDRGRNTEAF
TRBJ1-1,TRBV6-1,ASRQGIKAF